Listed below are T cell receptor beta chains from one sample, sequenced in a study of CD8 T cells in ankylosing spondylitis. TCRdb itself ran the 5' RACE reads through MiXCR, one entry per CDR3 protein. The sample records more than 500,000 distinct CDR3 sequences, approximately 5% being singletons. The sample taken for sequencing was blood, either unsorted or a sorted T cell fraction (not recorded which). All receptors derive from a male donor with ankylosing spondylitis. The CDR3 runs from the conserved cysteine through the conserved F or W. A D gene is named only where the DNA matches it firmly. Size tells how often a clone was seen (once, few, many) or the class of an expanded clone, and some rows leave it out.

size: many; J: TRBJ2-3; D: TRBD1; V: TRBV24-1; DNA: TGTGCCACCAGTGATGAACAGGGGGGTGCAGATACGCAGTATTTT; CDR3: CATSDEQGGADTQYF
size: NA; J: TRBJ2-1; D: TRBD2; V: TRBV7-6; DNA: TGTGCCAGCAGCCCCTCAGGGCTAGCGGGGCGGGAGCAGTTCTTC; CDR3: CASSPSGLAGREQFF
size: NA; J: TRBJ1-2; D: NA; V: TRBV4-3; DNA: TGCGCCAGCAGCCCCCCGACTGTGGCTAACTATGGCTACACCTTC; CDR3: CASSPPTVANYGYTF
size: many; J: TRBJ2-3; D: NA; V: TRBV29-1; DNA: TGCAGCGGGGACGGGGGCGTCAGCACAGATACGCAGTATTTT; CDR3: CSGDGGVSTDTQYF
size: many; J: TRBJ1-5; D: NA; V: TRBV27; DNA: TGTGCCAGGACCGGACAAAATAGCAATCAGCCCCAGCATTTT; CDR3: CARTGQNSNQPQHF
size: many; J: TRBJ1-4; D: TRBD1; V: TRBV5-6; DNA: TGTGCCAGCAGCGCCGCCGGGACAGGGTTGGAAAAACTGTTTTTT; CDR3: CASSAAGTGLEKLFF
size: few; J: TRBJ1-3; D: NA; V: TRBV2; DNA: TGTGCCAGCAGTGATTGGAGGTCCTCCTCTGGAAACACCATATATTTT; CDR3: CASSDWRSSSGNTIYF
size: few; J: TRBJ2-1; D: NA; V: TRBV7-2; DNA: TGTGCCAGCAGCTTAGTCCCTGGACTTTACAATGAGCAGTTCTTC; CDR3: CASSLVPGLYNEQFF
size: many; J: TRBJ2-5; D: TRBD2; V: TRBV20-1; DNA: TGCAGCATTTGGGGACTAGCAGGAGAGACCCAGTACTTC; CDR3: CSIWGLAGETQYF
size: many; J: TRBJ2-1; D: NA; V: TRBV7-2; DNA: TGTGCCAGCGAGTGGGGCTCCTACAATGAGCAGTTCTTC; CDR3: CASEWGSYNEQFF
size: NA; J: TRBJ2-2; D: NA; V: TRBV12-3/TRBV12-4; DNA: TGTGCCAGCAGTCATGGGTACACCGGGGAGCTGTTTTTT; CDR3: CASSHGYTGELFF
size: many; J: TRBJ2-3; D: NA; V: TRBV29-1; DNA: TGCAGCGAGTCGTGGGACACAGATACGCAGTATTTT; CDR3: CSESWDTDTQYF
size: few; J: TRBJ1-2; D: NA; V: TRBV27; DNA: TGTGCCAGCAGGGACGGGAGGCCCTACTATGGCTACACCTTC; CDR3: CASRDGRPYYGYTF
size: few; J: TRBJ1-5; D: NA; V: TRBV6-2/TRBV6-3; DNA: TGTGCCAGCAGTTACCACACCTATAGCAATCAGCCCCAGCATTTT; CDR3: CASSYHTYSNQPQHF
size: many; J: TRBJ2-5; D: TRBD1; V: TRBV20-1; DNA: TGCAGTGCTAGAGCCCACAAGGACAGGGGGCGAGGAGAGACCCAGTACTTC; CDR3: CSARAHKDRGRGETQYF
size: many; J: TRBJ2-7; D: NA; V: TRBV18; DNA: TGTGCCAGCTCACCTTACCTCCCCTACGAGCAGTACTTC; CDR3: CASSPYLPYEQYF
size: many; J: TRBJ2-1; D: TRBD2; V: TRBV4-3; DNA: TGCGCCAGCAGCCCGGGAAAGCGGGGGCTCCCTCAGGGAGAGCAGTTCTTC; CDR3: CASSPGKRGLPQGEQFF
size: NA; J: TRBJ2-6; D: NA; V: TRBV28; DNA: TGTGCCAGCAGTTTGGGGCAGTTTACCTCTGGGGCCAACGTCCTGACTTTC; CDR3: CASSLGQFTSGANVLTF
size: many; J: TRBJ2-1; D: NA; V: TRBV24-1; DNA: TGTGCCACCAGTGACACTTGGGTTAGCAATGAGCAGTTCTTC; CDR3: CATSDTWVSNEQFF
size: many; J: TRBJ1-5; D: NA; V: TRBV20-1; DNA: TGCAGTGCTAGAGTCGCGACAGATAGCAATCAGCCCCAGCATTTT; CDR3: CSARVATDSNQPQHF
size: many; J: TRBJ2-3; D: TRBD2; V: TRBV24-1; DNA: TGTGCCACCAGTGACCTCCCAGCGGGAGCCCGCACAGATACGCAGTATTTT; CDR3: CATSDLPAGARTDTQYF
size: many; J: TRBJ2-4; D: NA; V: TRBV20-1; DNA: TGCAGTGCCGACGTAGGGGGATCGAAAAACATTCAGTACTTC; CDR3: CSADVGGSKNIQYF
size: many; J: TRBJ2-3; D: TRBD1; V: TRBV28; DNA: TGTGCCAGCAGTTCGGAGGACAGGAAAGATACGCAGTATTTT; CDR3: CASSSEDRKDTQYF
size: many; J: TRBJ2-4; D: TRBD2; V: TRBV28; DNA: TGTGCCAGCAGTTTATGGGGGGAAGCGGGGGCCAAAAACATTCAGTACTTC; CDR3: CASSLWGEAGAKNIQYF
size: many; J: TRBJ2-1; D: TRBD2; V: TRBV4-1; DNA: TGCGCCAGCAGCCAAGATAGAAGCGGCGGGAGTAACTACAATGAGCAGTTCTTC; CDR3: CASSQDRSGGSNYNEQFF
size: many; J: TRBJ2-1; D: NA; V: TRBV5-6; DNA: TGTGCCAGCAGCCTGGGCCTAACCTACAATGAGCAGTTCTTC; CDR3: CASSLGLTYNEQFF
size: many; J: TRBJ1-5; D: NA; V: TRBV6-1; DNA: TGTGCCAGCAAGCTCTTTGGGACGGTAGGCAATCAGCCCCAGCATTTT; CDR3: CASKLFGTVGNQPQHF
size: many; J: TRBJ2-7; D: TRBD1; V: TRBV6-6; DNA: TGTGCCAGCGGCAAGGGACAGGGGCCATACGAGCAGTACTTC; CDR3: CASGKGQGPYEQYF
size: NA; J: TRBJ2-5; D: NA; V: TRBV9; DNA: TGTGCCAGCAGCCCCCGGGTAGCAGAGACCCAGTACTTC; CDR3: CASSPRVAETQYF
size: few; J: TRBJ2-1; D: TRBD1; V: TRBV2; DNA: TGTGCCAGCAAATCAGGACAGGGCTACAATGAGCAGTTCTTC; CDR3: CASKSGQGYNEQFF
size: many; J: TRBJ1-1; D: NA; V: TRBV18; DNA: TGTGCCAGCTCTCACACTCGAGGGGCAGGGGACACTGAAGCTTTCTTT; CDR3: CASSHTRGAGDTEAFF
size: many; J: TRBJ1-6; D: NA; V: TRBV7-2; DNA: TGTGCCAGCAGCCCACAGGCCAACTACTCACCCCTCCACTTT; CDR3: CASSPQANYSPLHF
size: many; J: TRBJ1-2; D: NA; V: TRBV5-1; DNA: TGCGCCAGCAGCTCGGGACAAAAAGGCTACACCTTC; CDR3: CASSSGQKGYTF
size: many; J: TRBJ2-2; D: TRBD2; V: TRBV7-3; DNA: TGTGCCAGCAGCTTAATGGCTAGCGGGGTCCACGGGGAGCTGTTTTTT; CDR3: CASSLMASGVHGELFF
size: many; J: TRBJ1-5; D: NA; V: TRBV5-6; DNA: TGTGCCAGCAGCTTGGGGTCCAGGGATCAGCCCCAGCATTTT; CDR3: CASSLGSRDQPQHF
size: many; J: TRBJ2-4; D: NA; V: TRBV7-8; DNA: TGTGCCAGCAGCTTAGTTACACAAGGGCCAGGAAACATTCAGTACTTC; CDR3: CASSLVTQGPGNIQYF
size: many; J: TRBJ1-4; D: TRBD1; V: TRBV14; DNA: TGTGCCAGCAGCCAGCAACCGGGACAGGGGTATGAAAAACTGTTTTTT; CDR3: CASSQQPGQGYEKLFF